This T cell receptor beta chain was recovered during a study of blood T cell repertoires in COVID-19. Looking at the study overall: From the United States, Italy and Spain came samples of acute and convalescent COVID-19. PBMCs, B-cell-depleted T cells, or T cells were the source of the cDNA or gDNA that made up the material.

The CDR3 length is 13 residues. The V end was cut by 7 bases, the J end by 4 bases, with 11 bases between. CDR1 and CDR2 (germline): WSHSY, SAAADI. Authors' methods: For nucleated cells, counts were estimated from reference gene primer amplification. Clones were read by immunoSEQ multiplex PCR, and TCRdb kept only the in-frame ones, dropping some. D and trimming come from the DNA, and the V and J calls and clone size come from that table. Here the sample spans approximately 70,000 clones, about four fifths being singletons. Sequenced material: peripheral blood. The receptor was derived from a man in his 70s who had recovered from COVID-19. V and J are TRBV10-2 and TRBJ2-1; TRBD2 is a possible D gene (6 bases). CDR3 DNA: TGCGCCAGCAAGGAGGCGGGGTACAATGAGCAGTTCTTC. Amino acid sequence: CASKEAGYNEQFF.